The 18 T cell receptor beta chains presented below share a single source sample, sequenced in a study of blood T cell repertoires in COVID-19. Clones were read by immunoSEQ multiplex PCR, and TCRdb kept only the in-frame ones, dropping some. Of tens of thousands of clones listed, around 76% are singletons. Input material: peripheral blood. These receptors all stem from a man between 65 and 85 years old with active or convalescent COVID-19.

The chain uses TRBV14 and TRBJ2-3, with 9 bases fitting TRBD1. Germline V gene data show CDR1 as SGHDN and CDR2 as FVKESK. This CDR3 contains 15 residues. The V gene end was trimmed by 2 bases and the J gene end by 8 bases; junction bases not matched to a gene: 8. CDR3 nucleotide sequence: TGTGCCAGCAGCCAAACGGGACAGGGATCGGTTACGCAGTATTTT. Translation gives CASSQTGQGSVTQYF.

The rearrangement links TRBV28 to TRBJ2-7; D possibly corresponds to TRBD2 (5 bases). The germline gives CDR1 MDHEN, CDR2 SYDVKM. The CDR3 consists of 15 residues. V dropped 7 bases and J dropped 5 bases, with 21 bases sitting between them. CDR3 DNA: TGTGCCAGCAACGAACCAGGACGGGGTTCCAACGAGCAGTACTTC. This translates into CASNEPGRGSNEQYF.

This clone was counted once. The CDR3 nucleotides read TGTGCCAGCAGCCTACAACTGGGAGAAAGCTATGGCTACACCTTC. It is translated as CASSLQLGESYGYTF. The rearrangement links TRBV5-4 to TRBJ1-2; D remains unclear. The V gene's germline CDR1 is SGHNT and CDR2 YYREEE (reference sequence). The CDR3 is 15 residues long. V was trimmed by 4 bases and J by 4 bases, leaving 17 bases between them.

Details on this clone: The junction and the germline gene differ at one end; a read error may be behind it. The V call is TRBV7-6, the J call TRBJ2-5, with TRBD2 identical over 8 bases. Germline V gene sequence: CDR1 SGHVS, CDR2 FNYEAQ. This CDR3 spans 14 amino acids. CDR3 in amino acids: CASSGRGLGEIQYF. CDR3 DNA sequence: TGTGCCAGCAGCGGAAGGGGACTAGGTGAGATCCAGTACTTC.

The CDR3 bases are TGCGCCAGCAGCCCCCGTCAGGGCTCTCCTGAAGCTTTCTTT. It yields the protein CASSPRQGSPEAFF. The chain has TRBV10-1 and TRBJ1-1, with D perhaps matching TRBD1 (5 bases). This CDR3 spans 14 amino acids. Trimming removed 6 bases at V and 6 bases at J, with 17 bases between. CDR1 and CDR2 (germline): WNHNN, SYGVQD (reference sequence).

The chain links TRBV29-1 to TRBJ1-4; 10 nucleotides match TRBD1. CDR1 and CDR2 (germline): SQVTM, ANQGSEA. The CDR3 contains 13 residues. J lost 8 bases, V lost 7 bases, and 7 bases had no gene match. The CDR3 region has the DNA TGCAGCGCTCGAGGACAGGGGGGAGAAAAACTGTTTTTT. Protein sequence: CSARGQGGEKLFF.

This clone was recorded once. This chain links TRBV19 with TRBJ1-5, with 7 bases that match TRBD1. The CDR3 has 15 residues. Germline values: CDR1 LNHDA, CDR2 SQIVND (reference sequence). V shed 6 bases, J shed 3 bases, and the junction held 8 bases outside the gene matches. The CDR3 coding sequence is TGTGCCAGTAGGGGGACAGTAGAAAACAATCAGCCCCAGCATTTT. Translating it yields CASRGTVENNQPQHF.

The chain joins TRBV2 to TRBJ2-3; tentatively, D is TRBD2 (6 bases). Germline lookup yields CDR1 SNHLY and CDR2 FYNNEI. The length of the CDR3 is 15 residues. V was trimmed by 3 bases and J by 4 bases, leaving 14 bases between them. The CDR3 coding sequence is TGTGCCAGCAGTGACACGGGGGTCACCTCAGATACGCAGTATTTT. Amino acids: CASSDTGVTSDTQYF.

The chain links TRBV6-5 to TRBJ2-7; D not resolved. The CDR3 spans 12 residues. V lost 5 bases to trimming and J lost 2 bases, with 7 bases between them. The germline V gene has CDR1 MNHEY and CDR2 SVGAGI. CDR3: CASSTRPYEQYF. The CDR3 coding sequence is TGTGCCAGCAGTACTCGCCCCTACGAGCAGTACTTC.

This chain links TRBV11-2 with TRBJ2-5; no definite D call. V lost 3 bases, J lost 5 bases, and 7 bases lay in between. The CDR3 covers 12 residues. Per the germline V gene, CDR1 is SGHAT and CDR2 is FQNNGV. In nucleotides, the CDR3 is TGTGCCAGCAGCTTCAGTTGGGAGACCCAGTACTTC. Translated, it gives CASSFSWETQYF.

The chain couples TRBV2 to TRBJ2-1, with 10 nucleotides matching TRBD1. Germline lookup yields CDR1 SNHLY and CDR2 FYNNEI. Losses at the gene ends were 5 bases for V and 0 bases for J; bases not matched to a gene: 19. CDR3 size: 21 residues. The DNA of the CDR3 is TGTGCCAGCAGTAGGACAATTTCCGTTCGGACAGGGGGTAGCTCCTACAATGAGCAGTTCTTC. It is translated as CASSRTISVRTGGSSYNEQFF. The full variable domain, with the rest looked up from reference TRBV2 and TRBJ2-1, is EPEVTQTPSHQVTQMGQEVILRCVPISNHLYFYWYRQILGQKVEFLVSFYNNEISEKSEIFDDQFSVERPDGSNFTLKIRSTKLEDSAMYFCASSRTISVRTGGSSYNEQFFGPGTRLTVL.

The rearrangement links TRBV6-5 to TRBJ2-4, with a tentative D call TRBD1 (6 bases). There are 14 residues in the CDR3. The V gene lost 2 bases and the J gene lost 8 bases, with 13 bases spanning the gap. Germline values: CDR1 MNHEY, CDR2 SVGAGI. CDR3 sequence (DNA): TGTGCCAGCAGTTACAGGAGAGGGGGAGACATTCAGTACTTC. It encodes CASSYRRGGDIQYF.

This chain connects TRBV3-1 (or the pseudogene TRBV3-2) to TRBJ2-2; D may be TRBD1 (6 bases). Trimming removed 3 bases from V and 5 bases from J, with 16 bases in between. CDR3 length: 16 residues. Germline V gene data show CDR1 as LGHDT and CDR2 as YNNKEL (reference sequence). The CDR3 sequence is CASSQGIGGRTGELFF. In nucleotides, the CDR3 is TGTGCCAGCAGCCAGGGGATAGGGGGAAGGACCGGGGAGCTGTTTTTT.

V and J are TRBV7-8 and TRBJ2-3, with TRBD2 identical over 8 bases. Per the germline V gene, CDR1 is SGHVS and CDR2 is FQNEAQ. This CDR3 has 15 amino acids. J lost 0 bases, V lost 4 bases, and 3 bases had no gene match. CDR3 nucleotides: TGTGCCAGCAGCTCCCGGGGGGGGAGCACAGATACGCAGTATTTT. Translation gives CASSSRGGSTDTQYF.

The rearrangement links TRBV3-1 (or the pseudogene TRBV3-2) to TRBJ2-1, with D perhaps matching TRBD1 (5 bases). The CDR3 is 14 residues long. V was pared by 5 bases and J by 4 bases, with 12 bases between. Germline lookup yields CDR1 LGHDT and CDR2 YNNKEL (reference sequence). The CDR3 loop is CASSKTSGYNEQFF. The CDR3 coding sequence is TGTGCCAGCAGCAAGACTTCAGGGTACAATGAGCAGTTCTTC.

The chain employs TRBV2 and TRBJ1-2; 7 bases map to TRBD1. Germline trimming cut 8 bases from V and 0 bases from J; bases unmatched to any gene: 6. This CDR3 has 14 amino acids. CDR1 is SNHLY, CDR2 FYNNEI, per germline. The CDR3 DNA reads as TGTGCCAGCCGGGGTGGGACAGCTAACTATGGCTACACCTTC. It yields the protein CASRGGTANYGYTF.

In this sample, this clone turned up a few times. The CDR3 loop is CASSRGTGGGYGYTF. The CDR3 DNA reads as TGTGCCAGCAGTCGCGGGACAGGGGGCGGGTATGGCTACACCTTC. This chain uses TRBV28 with TRBJ1-2; 12 bases fit TRBD1. The V gene's germline CDR1 is MDHEN and CDR2 SYDVKM. The CDR3 is 15 amino acids. J gave up 5 bases and V 5 bases, and 6 bases lay outside the gene matches.

This clone was counted between two and nine times. The chain couples TRBV28 to TRBJ2-7; 7 nucleotides line up with TRBD2. The V gene's germline CDR1 is MDHEN and CDR2 SYDVKM. The V and J ends lost 5 bases and 1 base, in that order; junction bases with no gene match: 5. CDR3 size: 14 residues. The CDR3 is CASSSSGWSYEQYF. As DNA, the CDR3 is TGTGCCAGCAGTAGTAGCGGGTGGTCCTACGAGCAGTACTTC.